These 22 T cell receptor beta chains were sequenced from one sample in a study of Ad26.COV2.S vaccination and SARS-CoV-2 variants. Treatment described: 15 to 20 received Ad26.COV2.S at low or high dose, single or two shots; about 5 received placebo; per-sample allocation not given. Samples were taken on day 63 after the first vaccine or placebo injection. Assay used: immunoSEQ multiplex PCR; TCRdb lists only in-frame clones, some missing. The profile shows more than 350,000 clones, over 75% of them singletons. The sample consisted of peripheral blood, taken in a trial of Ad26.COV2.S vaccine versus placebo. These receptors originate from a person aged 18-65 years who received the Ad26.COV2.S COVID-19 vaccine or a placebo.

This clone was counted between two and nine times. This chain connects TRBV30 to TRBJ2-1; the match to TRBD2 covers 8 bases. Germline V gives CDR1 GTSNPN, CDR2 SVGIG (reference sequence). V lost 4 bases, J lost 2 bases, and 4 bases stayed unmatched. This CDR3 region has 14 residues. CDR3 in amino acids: CAWNPAGAYNEQFF. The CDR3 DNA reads TGTGCCTGGAATCCAGCGGGGGCCTACAATGAGCAGTTCTTC.

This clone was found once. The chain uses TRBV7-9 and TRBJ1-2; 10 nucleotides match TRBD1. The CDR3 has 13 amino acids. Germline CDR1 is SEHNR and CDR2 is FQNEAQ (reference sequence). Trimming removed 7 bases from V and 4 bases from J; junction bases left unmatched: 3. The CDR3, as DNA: TGTGCCAGCAAGGGACAGGGGTCCTATGGCTACACCTTC. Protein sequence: CASKGQGSYGYTF.

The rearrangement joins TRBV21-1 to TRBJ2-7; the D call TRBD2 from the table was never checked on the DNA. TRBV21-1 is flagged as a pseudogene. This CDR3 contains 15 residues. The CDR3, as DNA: TGTGCCAGCAGCAAAGAGATAGCGGGAGGGAACGAGCAGTACTTC. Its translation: CASSKEIAGGNEQYF.

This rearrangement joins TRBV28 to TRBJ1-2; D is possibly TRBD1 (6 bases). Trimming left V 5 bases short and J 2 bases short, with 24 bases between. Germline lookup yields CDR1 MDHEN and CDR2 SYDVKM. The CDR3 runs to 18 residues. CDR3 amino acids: CASSPSLGQLGLNYGYTF. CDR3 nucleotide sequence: TGTGCCAGCAGTCCAAGCCTCGGACAGCTAGGGTTGAACTATGGCTACACCTTC.

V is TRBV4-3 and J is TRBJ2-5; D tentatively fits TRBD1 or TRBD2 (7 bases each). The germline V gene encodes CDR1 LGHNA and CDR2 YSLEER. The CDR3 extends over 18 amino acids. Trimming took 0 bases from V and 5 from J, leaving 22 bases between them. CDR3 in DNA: TGCGCCAGCAGCCAAGATATTGGGGGCGGCAGGGGGGGGGAGACCCAGTACTTC. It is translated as CASSQDIGGGRGGETQYF.

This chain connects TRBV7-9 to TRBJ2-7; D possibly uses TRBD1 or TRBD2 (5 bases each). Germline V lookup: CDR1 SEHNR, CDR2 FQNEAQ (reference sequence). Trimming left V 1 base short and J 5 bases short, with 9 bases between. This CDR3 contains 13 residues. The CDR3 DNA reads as TGTGCCAGCAGCTTAGGAGGGACCAACGAGCAGTACTTC. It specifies CASSLGGTNEQYF.

The CDR3 loop reads CASSPGTGGVMNTEAFF. The CDR3 DNA reads TGTGCCAGCAGCCCCGGGACAGGGGGTGTGATGAACACTGAAGCTTTCTTT. This chain connects TRBV7-9 to TRBJ1-1; 11 bases are a match to TRBD1. V shed 5 bases and J 0 bases; nucleotides not matched to a gene: 8. The CDR3 covers 17 residues. Germline V gene data show CDR1 as SEHNR and CDR2 as FQNEAQ (reference sequence).

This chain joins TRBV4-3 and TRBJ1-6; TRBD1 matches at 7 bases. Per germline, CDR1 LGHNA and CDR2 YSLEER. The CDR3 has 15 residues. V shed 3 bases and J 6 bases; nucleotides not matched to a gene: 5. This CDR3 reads CASSQHRGINSPLHF. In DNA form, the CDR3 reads TGCGCCAGCAGCCAGCACAGGGGAATTAATTCACCCCTCCACTTT.

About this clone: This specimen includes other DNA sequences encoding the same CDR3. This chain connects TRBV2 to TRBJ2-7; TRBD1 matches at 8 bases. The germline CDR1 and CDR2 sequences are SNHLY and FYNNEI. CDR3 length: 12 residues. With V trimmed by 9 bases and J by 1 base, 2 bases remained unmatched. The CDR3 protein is CASGTGSYEQYF. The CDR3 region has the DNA TGTGCCAGTGGGACAGGTTCCTACGAGCAGTACTTC.

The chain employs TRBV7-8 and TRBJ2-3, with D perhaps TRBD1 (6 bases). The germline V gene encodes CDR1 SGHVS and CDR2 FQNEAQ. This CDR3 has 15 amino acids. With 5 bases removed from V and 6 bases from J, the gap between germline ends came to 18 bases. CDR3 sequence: CASSRRAERGDTQYF. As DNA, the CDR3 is TGTGCCAGCAGCCGAAGAGCGGAGAGGGGGGATACGCAGTATTTT.

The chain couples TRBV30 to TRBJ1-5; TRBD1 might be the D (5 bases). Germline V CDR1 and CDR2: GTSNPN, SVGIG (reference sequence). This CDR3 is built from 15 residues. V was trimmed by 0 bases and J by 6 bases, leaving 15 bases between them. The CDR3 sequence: CAWSVGAAGGQPQHF. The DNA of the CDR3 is TGTGCCTGGAGTGTAGGGGCCGCGGGGGGTCAGCCCCAGCATTTT.

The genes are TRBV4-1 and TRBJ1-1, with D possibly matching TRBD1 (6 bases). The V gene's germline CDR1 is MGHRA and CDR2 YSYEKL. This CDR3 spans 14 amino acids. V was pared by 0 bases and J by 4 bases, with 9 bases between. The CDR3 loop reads CASSQERGSTEAFF. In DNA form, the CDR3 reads TGCGCCAGCAGCCAAGAAAGGGGGAGCACTGAAGCTTTCTTT.

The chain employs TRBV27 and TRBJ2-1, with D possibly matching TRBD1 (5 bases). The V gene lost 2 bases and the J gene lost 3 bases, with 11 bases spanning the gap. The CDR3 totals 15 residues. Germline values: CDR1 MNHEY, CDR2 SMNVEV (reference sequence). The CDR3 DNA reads TGTGCCAGCAGTTTAAGGGGTTCGGACTACAATGAGCAGTTCTTC. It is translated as CASSLRGSDYNEQFF.

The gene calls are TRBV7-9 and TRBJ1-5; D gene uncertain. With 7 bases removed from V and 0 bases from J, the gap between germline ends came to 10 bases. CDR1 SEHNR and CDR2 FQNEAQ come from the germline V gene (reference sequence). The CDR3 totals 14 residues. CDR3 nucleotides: TGTGCCAGCACCTCGGGAGGTAGCAATCAGCCCCAGCATTTT. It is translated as CASTSGGSNQPQHF.

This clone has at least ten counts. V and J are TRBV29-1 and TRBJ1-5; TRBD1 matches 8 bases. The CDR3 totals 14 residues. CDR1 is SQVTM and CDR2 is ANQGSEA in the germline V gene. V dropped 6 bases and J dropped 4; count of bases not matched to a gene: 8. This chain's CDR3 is CSVSTGGRNQPQHF. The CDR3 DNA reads TGCAGCGTCAGTACAGGGGGGAGAAATCAGCCCCAGCATTTT.

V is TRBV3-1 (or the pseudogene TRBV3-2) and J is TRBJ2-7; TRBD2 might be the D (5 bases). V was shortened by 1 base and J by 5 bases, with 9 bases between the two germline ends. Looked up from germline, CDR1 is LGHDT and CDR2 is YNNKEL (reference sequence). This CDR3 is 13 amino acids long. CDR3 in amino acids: CASSQGERNEQYF. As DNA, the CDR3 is TGTGCCAGCAGCCAAGGGGAGAGGAACGAGCAGTACTTC.

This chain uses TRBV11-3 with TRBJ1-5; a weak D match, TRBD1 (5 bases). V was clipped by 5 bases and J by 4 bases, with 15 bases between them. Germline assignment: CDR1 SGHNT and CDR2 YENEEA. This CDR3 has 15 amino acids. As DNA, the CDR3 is TGTGCCAGCAGCACGATCCCCAGACAGAATCAGCCCCAGCATTTT. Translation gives CASSTIPRQNQPQHF.

The CDR3 spells CASSPSSGLGAINIQYF. The CDR3, as DNA: TGTGCCAGCAGCCCCAGCTCGGGGTTGGGTGCTATAAACATTCAGTACTTC. V usage is TRBV7-2 and J usage is TRBJ2-4, with TRBD2 as a possible D gene (5 bases). There are 17 residues in the CDR3. Germline V gene data show CDR1 as SGHTA and CDR2 as FQGNSA. Between the trimmed V and J ends, which lost 5 bases and 6 bases, there was a span of 23 bases.

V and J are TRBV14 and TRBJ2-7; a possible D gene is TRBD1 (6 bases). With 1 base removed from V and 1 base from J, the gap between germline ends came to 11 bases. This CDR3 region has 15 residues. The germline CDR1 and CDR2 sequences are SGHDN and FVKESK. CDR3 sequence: CASSQGGTGSYEQYF. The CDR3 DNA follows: TGTGCCAGCAGCCAAGGGGGAACAGGGTCCTACGAGCAGTACTTC.

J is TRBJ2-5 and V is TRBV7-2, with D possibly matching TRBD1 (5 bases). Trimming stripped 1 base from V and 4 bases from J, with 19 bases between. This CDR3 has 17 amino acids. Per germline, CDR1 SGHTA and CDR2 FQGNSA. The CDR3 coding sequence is TGTGCCAGCAGCTTAGGGTTAGGGGTCCAGAAAGGAGAGACCCAGTACTTC. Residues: CASSLGLGVQKGETQYF.

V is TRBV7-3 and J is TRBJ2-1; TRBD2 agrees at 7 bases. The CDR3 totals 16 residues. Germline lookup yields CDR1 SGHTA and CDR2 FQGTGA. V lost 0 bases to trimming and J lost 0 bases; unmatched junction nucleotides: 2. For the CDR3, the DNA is TGTGCCAGCAGCTTAACGGCTAGCGGCTCCTACAATGAGCAGTTCTTC. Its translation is CASSLTASGSYNEQFF.

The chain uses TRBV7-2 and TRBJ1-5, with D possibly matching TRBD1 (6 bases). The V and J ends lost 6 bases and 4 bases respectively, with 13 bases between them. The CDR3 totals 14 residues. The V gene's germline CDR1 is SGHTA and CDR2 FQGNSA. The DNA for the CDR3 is TGTGCCAGCAGTTCCGCAGGGGTTAATCAGCCCCAGCATTTT. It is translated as CASSSAGVNQPQHF.